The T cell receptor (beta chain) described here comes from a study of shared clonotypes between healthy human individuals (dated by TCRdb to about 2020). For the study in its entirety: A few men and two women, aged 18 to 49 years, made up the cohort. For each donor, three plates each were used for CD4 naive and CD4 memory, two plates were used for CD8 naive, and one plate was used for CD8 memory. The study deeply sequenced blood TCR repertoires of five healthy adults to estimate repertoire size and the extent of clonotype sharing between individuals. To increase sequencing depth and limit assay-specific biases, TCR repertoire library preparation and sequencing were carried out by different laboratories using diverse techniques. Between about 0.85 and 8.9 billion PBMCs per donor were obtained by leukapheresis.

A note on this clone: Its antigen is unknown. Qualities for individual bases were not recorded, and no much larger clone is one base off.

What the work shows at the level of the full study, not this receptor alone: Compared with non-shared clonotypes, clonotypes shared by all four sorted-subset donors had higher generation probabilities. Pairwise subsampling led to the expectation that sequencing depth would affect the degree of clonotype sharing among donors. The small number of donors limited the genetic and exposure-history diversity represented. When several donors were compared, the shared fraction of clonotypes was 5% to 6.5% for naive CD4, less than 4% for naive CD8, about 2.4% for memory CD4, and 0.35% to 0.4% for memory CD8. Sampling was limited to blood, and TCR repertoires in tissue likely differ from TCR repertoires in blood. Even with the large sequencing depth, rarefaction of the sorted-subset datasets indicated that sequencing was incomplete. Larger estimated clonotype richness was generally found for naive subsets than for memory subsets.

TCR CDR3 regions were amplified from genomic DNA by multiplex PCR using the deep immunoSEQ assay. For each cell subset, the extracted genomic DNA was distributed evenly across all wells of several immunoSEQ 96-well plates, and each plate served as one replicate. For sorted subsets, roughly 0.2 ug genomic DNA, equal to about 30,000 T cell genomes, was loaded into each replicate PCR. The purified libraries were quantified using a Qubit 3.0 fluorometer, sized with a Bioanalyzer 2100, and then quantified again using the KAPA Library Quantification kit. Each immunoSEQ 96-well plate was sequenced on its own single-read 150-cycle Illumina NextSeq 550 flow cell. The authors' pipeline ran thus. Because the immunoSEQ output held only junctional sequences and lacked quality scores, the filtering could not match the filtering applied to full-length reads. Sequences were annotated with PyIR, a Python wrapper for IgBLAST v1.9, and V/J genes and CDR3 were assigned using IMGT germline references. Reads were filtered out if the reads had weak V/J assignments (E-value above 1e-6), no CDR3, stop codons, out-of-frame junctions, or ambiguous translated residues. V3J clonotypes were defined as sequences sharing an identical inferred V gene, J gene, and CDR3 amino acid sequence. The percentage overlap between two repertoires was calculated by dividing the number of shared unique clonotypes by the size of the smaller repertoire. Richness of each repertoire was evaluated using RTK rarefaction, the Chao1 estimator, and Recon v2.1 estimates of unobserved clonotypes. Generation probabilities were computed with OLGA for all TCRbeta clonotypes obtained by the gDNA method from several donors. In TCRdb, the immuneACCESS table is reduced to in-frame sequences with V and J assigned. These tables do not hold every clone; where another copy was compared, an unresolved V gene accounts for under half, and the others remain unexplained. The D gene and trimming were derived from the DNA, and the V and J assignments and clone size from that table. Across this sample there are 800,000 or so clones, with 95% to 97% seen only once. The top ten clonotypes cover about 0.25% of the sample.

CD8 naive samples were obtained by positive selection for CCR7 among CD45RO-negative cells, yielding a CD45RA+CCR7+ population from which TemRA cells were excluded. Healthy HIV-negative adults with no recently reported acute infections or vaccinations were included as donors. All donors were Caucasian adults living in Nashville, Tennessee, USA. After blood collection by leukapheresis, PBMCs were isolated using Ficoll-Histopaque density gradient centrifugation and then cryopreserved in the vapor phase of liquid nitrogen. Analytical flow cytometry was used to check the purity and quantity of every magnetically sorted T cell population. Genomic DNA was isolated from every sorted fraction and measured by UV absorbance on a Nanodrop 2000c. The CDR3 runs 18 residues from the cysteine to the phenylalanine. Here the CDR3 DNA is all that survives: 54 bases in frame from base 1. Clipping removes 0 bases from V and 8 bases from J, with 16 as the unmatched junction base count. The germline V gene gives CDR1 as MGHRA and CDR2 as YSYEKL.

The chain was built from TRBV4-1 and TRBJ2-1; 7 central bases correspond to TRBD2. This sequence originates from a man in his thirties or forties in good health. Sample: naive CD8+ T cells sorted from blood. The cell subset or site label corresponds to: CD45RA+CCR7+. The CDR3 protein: CASSQERPLLAWSDEQFF. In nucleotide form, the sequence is TGCGCCAGCAGCCAAGAAAGGCCCCTACTAGCGTGGAGCGATGAGCAGTTCTTC.